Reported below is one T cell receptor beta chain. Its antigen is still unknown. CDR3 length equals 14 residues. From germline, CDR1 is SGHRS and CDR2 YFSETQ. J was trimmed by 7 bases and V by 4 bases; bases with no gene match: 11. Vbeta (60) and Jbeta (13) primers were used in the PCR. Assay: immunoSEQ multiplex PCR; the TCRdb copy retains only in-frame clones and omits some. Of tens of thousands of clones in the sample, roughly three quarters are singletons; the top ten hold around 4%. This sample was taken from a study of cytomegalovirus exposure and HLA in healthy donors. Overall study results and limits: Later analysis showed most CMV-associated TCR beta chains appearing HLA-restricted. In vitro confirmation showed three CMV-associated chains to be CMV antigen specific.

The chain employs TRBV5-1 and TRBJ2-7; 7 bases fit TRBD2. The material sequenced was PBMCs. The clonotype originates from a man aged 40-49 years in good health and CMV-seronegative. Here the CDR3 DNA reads TGCGCCAGCAGCCTGCGACAGACCGGGGGGGAGCAGTACTTC. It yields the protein CASSLRQTGGEQYF.